The entry that follows covers one TCR beta chain sequence. Antigen: not known. The V end lost 2 bases, the J end lost 2 bases, and 9 bases lay between the germline ends. CDR1 SGHTA and CDR2 FQGNSA come from the germline V gene. This CDR3 contains 15 residues. Profiled with immunoSEQ multiplex PCR; TCRdb holds only in-frame clones, not every one. The sample records tens of thousands of clones, about 87% being singletons. The data were taken from a study of OX40 agonist ivuxolimab in advanced cancers. Study-level background: Participants averaged 60 years of age (range about 23 to 80) and were roughly 83% male. Study-level points and caveats: Mean expanded clone counts were higher in CD8+ than CD4+ T cells. Among patients with partial responses at 0.1-3.0 mg/kg, clonal expansion was among the lowest.

The study sampled blood at baseline, cycle 4 day 1, and cycle 7 day 1. The chain combines TRBV7-2 with TRBJ2-2, with a weak D call TRBD2 (6 bases). The sequences come from CD4+ or CD8+ T cells sorted from blood, collected in a trial of the OX40 agonist ivuxolimab. The sequence was obtained from an adult with an advanced solid tumor such as melanoma, head and neck, liver or kidney cancer. The CDR3 nucleotides are TGTGCCAGCAGCTTAATAGGACTAAACACCGGGGAGCTGTTTTTT. This encodes CASSLIGLNTGELFF.